This TCR beta chain was observed in a study of PD-1 blockade in classical Hodgkin lymphoma. V lost 6 bases and J lost 6; bases outside the gene matches: 10. In germline, CDR1 is MNHEY, CDR2 SMNVEV (reference sequence). CDR3 length: 15 residues. Every patient experienced relapse after autologous stem cell transplantation, and brentuximab vedotin exposure varied. Data came from immunoSEQ multiplex PCR; TCRdb stores just in-frame clones and leaves some out. The sample yields around 11,000 clones, approximately 82% seen once. The origin of this receptor is a human donor with classical Hodgkin lymphoma. Sample: peripheral blood mononuclear cells (PBMCs), taken before the second cycle of nivolumab. The genes are TRBV27 and TRBJ1-4; TRBD1 agrees at 7 bases. CDR3 nucleotides: TGTGCCAGCAGCAAACCGGGACAGATACATGAAAAACTGTTTTTT. It is translated as CASSKPGQIHEKLFF.